The rows below give T cell receptor beta chains drawn from one sample of a study of cytomegalovirus exposure and HLA in healthy donors. Profiling relied on immunoSEQ multiplex PCR, and the TCRdb table lists in-frame clones only, not all of them. The sample shows over 150,000 clones, about 86% of them seen only once. The sample consisted of PBMCs. Receptors were obtained from a human donor in good health. The conserved cysteine and the conserved F or W are not part of the CDR3 here.

>TRBV27|TRBJ1-6
ASSAGNSPLH
>TRBV5-6|TRBJ1-6
ASGQREFYNSPLH
>TRBV25-1|TRBJ1-1
ASSGDRNTEAF
>TRBV7-8|TRBJ2-2
ASSLAEVVNTGELF
>TRBV5-1|TRBJ1-1
ASSLSGQPAQAF
>TRBV19|TRBJ2-1
ASSPRVIRYNEQF
>TRBV29-1|TRBJ2-7
SAKDWDRDVYEQY
>TRBV6-5|TRBJ2-1
ASSSRGGRNEQF
>TRBV7-9|TRBJ1-2
ASSPLDHSRGYGYT
>TRBV5-1|TRBJ2-3
ASRRTGSTDTQY
>TRBV19|TRBJ2-7
ASSRRRDSYEQY
>TRBV5-4|TRBJ1-1
ASSLVPQGGTEAF
>TRBV7-8|TRBJ1-5
ASSRYPGAGQPQH
>TRBV11-2|TRBJ1-3
ASSLRGTGLNTIY
>TRBV19|TRBJ2-1
ASRETANEQF
>TRBV27|TRBJ2-2
ASSLAGLNTGELF
>TRBV4-3|TRBJ1-3
ASSQGGLFSGNTIY
>TRBV27|TRBJ1-2
ASSRDTSRYGYT
>TRBV5-1|TRBJ1-2
ASSSGSANTNYGYT
>TRBV6-5|TRBJ1-1
ASSSASHKAF
>TRBV15|TRBJ1-1
ATSRSYGTTNTEAF
>TRBV6-1|TRBJ2-3
ASSPLRGQADTQY
>TRBV15|TRBJ1-6
ATSRMKLLTGINSPLH
>TRBV4-3|TRBJ2-7
ASSQTGTTGQY
>TRBV28|TRBJ2-3
ASREDFTDTQY
>TRBV5-1|TRBJ2-3
ASSVVAGGTDTQY
>TRBV7-3|TRBJ2-5
ASSSGTSGGETQY
>TRBV11-3|TRBJ2-1
ASSPAGGAGRSSYNEQF
>TRBV30|TRBJ1-1
AWSVQGFTEAF
>TRBV29-1|TRBJ2-1
SVDRTGSEQF
>TRBV19|TRBJ2-6
ASSFTKANVLT
>TRBV9|TRBJ2-4
ASSVDGRANIQY
>TRBV28|TRBJ1-2
ASSPGQFYGYT
>TRBV19|TRBJ2-7
ASSSVGGTYEQY
>TRBV28|TRBJ1-5
ASSLLSDSIYSNQPQH
>TRBV6-6|TRBJ1-3
ASSHDSYRGNTIY
>TRBV5-6|TRBJ1-6
ASSRDPGTTNSPLH
>TRBV4-3|TRBJ2-3
ASSRGGYDTQY
>TRBV5-4|TRBJ2-2
ASSLSTATGELF
>TRBV9|TRBJ2-2
ASSVYTNTGELF
>TRBV11-2|TRBJ2-7
ASSSLAISEQY
>TRBV2|TRBJ2-7
ASGAGTGEQY
>TRBV7-8|TRBJ2-7
ASSLDRLAHSYEQY
>TRBV5-8|TRBJ1-1
ASSFWPGAEAF
>TRBV13|TRBJ2-3
ASSYKAGFTDTQY
>TRBV19|TRBJ2-3
ASSIRELQHRGPASTDTQY
>TRBV28|TRBJ1-2
ASSPGGQYGYT
>TRBV9|TRBJ2-7
ASSPLGGPYEQY
>TRBV30|TRBJ1-1
AWNRGPHEAF
>TRBV9|TRBJ2-3
ASSVVGGSGTDTQY
>TRBV6-6|TRBJ1-1
ASSDRKTEAF
>TRBV25-1|TRBJ1-6
ASSDGGSYNSPLH
>TRBV18|TRBJ2-7
ASSPIGQGLLGSSYEQY
>TRBV7-2|TRBJ1-2
ASSFLNYGYT
>TRBV6-5|TRBJ2-2
ASSSPTPGAGELF
>TRBV4-1|TRBJ2-5
ASSPSDSRETQY
>TRBV2|TRBJ1-4
ASSEGGQGTEGVKLF
>TRBV7-2|TRBJ2-7
ASSLGGDRAYEQY
>TRBV6-5|TRBJ1-2
ASSYSLGTGHGYT
>TRBV18|TRBJ1-2
ASSPGQGASGDT